This entry describes one T cell receptor (beta chain). Its antigen is unknown. The record has no base qualities; no much larger clone is one base away. This specimen belongs to a study of long-term antiretroviral therapy in people with HIV (dated by TCRdb to the early 2020s). The study in broad terms: The earliest samples were collected roughly a decade before the 2015 WHO recommendation for immediate ART, at a time when ART was usually postponed until CD4 counts fell. No cross-contamination during QIAcube processing was shown when test extractions of a monoclonal T-cell line were performed alongside over 25 polyclonal samples. A total of 192 cryopreserved PBMC samples were contributed to the cohort by 30 adults with confirmed HIV infection, with samples collected serially over a mean of roughly six years (range 1-12). This retrospective serial study examined whether starting ART and sustained HIV suppression were associated with changes in the composition and diversity of the TRB repertoire in peripheral blood. Among the 30 to 35 participants with HIV, over nine were female. Study-wide conclusions, independent of this receptor: Because pre-ART samples had limited cell numbers, profiling was done on unsorted PBMC rather than on sorted CD4+ and CD8+ T cells. No data were available on ART adherence, viral resistance or therapy changes, limiting inferences about post-ART repertoire changes. Expanded TRB clones identified before ART initiation dominated the repertoire across all time points, though the dominance fluctuated and decreased in many PLHIV after ART. The samples span the years 2004 to 2017, and the ART regimens used may be less effective than current regimens. ART initiation was associated with a significant increase in TRB diversity, but diversity stayed significantly below transplant donor controls even after long-term ART. CDR3 length ranges in HIV repertoires were narrower than in controls, and network structure suggested an antigen-experienced repertoire with only a slight naive shift after ART. Limited PBMC availability meant only the TCR beta chain was sequenced, without alpha chain pairing.

Measured from the cysteine to the phenylalanine, the CDR3 is 17 residues long. The CDR3 DNA has 51 bases and is translated from base 1. V is reduced by 0 bases and J by 3 bases, leaving a spacing of 15 bases between them. CDR1 is given as SGHAT and CDR2 as FQNNGV, both from the germline V gene. The immunoSEQ hsTCRB v3.0 assay was used at survey level resolution to sequence the TRB variable region. The target sequencing depth for TRB was about 40,000-55,000 T-cell genomes per sample. An Illumina MiSeq with a v3 150-cycle kit was used to sequence the pooled TRB libraries. Regarding the original processing steps: Analysis of repertoires was carried out in R inside a reproducible Nextflow workflow spanning QC, data transformation and analysis. LymphoSeq2, an R package for exploring AIRR-Seq data, was used to implement custom analyses. Several samples that yielded fewer than 5000 total TRB sequences were excluded, so that more than 150 HIV repertoires were analyzed. Among the roughly 200 retained HIV repertoires, about 60 were collected before ART initiation and roughly 130 were collected after ART initiation. Repertoires were downsampled to 5000 TRB nucleotide sequences, with summary statistics averaged over 100 downsampling iterations. TRB sequences were retained for analysis only if CDR3 regions of at least seven amino acids were present. A Shannon entropy-derived clonality score and the Gini coefficient were used to measure diversity. In the repertoire networks, any two of the top 5000 CDR3 amino acid sequences were connected whenever the two sequences differed by an edit distance of one. For TRB CDR3 amino acid sequences, antigen specificity groups and MHC restriction were predicted with GLIPH2. Known CMV, EBV, HIV or tissue antigen associations were flagged by matching CDR3 amino acid sequences against VDJdb and McPAS-TCR. Pre-ART, post-ART and control groups were compared with Wilcoxon signed-rank tests and Holm-Bonferroni correction. TCRdb obtained this table from immuneACCESS and retained in-frame rearrangements with V and J assigned. These tables miss some clones; where compared with another copy, unresolved V genes account for less than half of the shortfall, and the remainder is unexplained. That table is the source of V, J and clone size, and D and trimming were worked out from the DNA. Across this sample there are approximately 15,000 clones, with about 79% seen only once. The ten biggest clones cover roughly 18% of the sample.

To be included, a participant needed at least one PBMC sample from before ART initiation plus at least two post-ART samples. Every participant with HIV received treatment in the United States of America. Cryopreserved samples of about 0.9-11 million PBMC were thawed and washed before DNA extraction. At the time of the earliest PBMC sample, participants with HIV were aged between roughly 23 and 60 years. Each participant contributed PBMC samples from 1-4 timepoints before ART initiation and 2-8 timepoints after ART initiation, with a median of 7 samples. For every participant, serial HIV viral load, CD4+ T-cell count, ART history and demographic data were obtained. Genomic DNA was extracted from unsorted PBMC with a Qiagen kit on a QIAcube, processed in batches of 12 samples.

This receptor was identified in a man aged 40-49 years with HIV. The V and J segments used are TRBV11-2 and TRBJ1-3; the D gene is possibly TRBD1, with 6 bases matching. Sequencing used unsorted PBMCs, obtained just before starting antiretroviral therapy. The sequenced DNA is TGTGCCAGCAGCTTAGACCACCGAACAGGGTTTGGAAACACCATATATTTT. This sequence encodes CASSLDHRTGFGNTIYF.